This T cell receptor beta chain came from a study of blood T cell repertoires in COVID-19. For the study at large: T cells, B-cell-depleted T cells, or PBMCs supplied cDNA or gDNA.

CDR3 size: 14 residues. Trimming left V 5 bases short and J 3 bases short, with 11 bases between. Germline V CDR1 and CDR2: SGHAT, FQNNGV. Per the original methods: Reference gene primer amplification gave nucleated cell count estimates. Using immunoSEQ multiplex PCR, the repertoire was profiled, and TCRdb retains in-frame clones only, with some absent. The DNA gave D and trimming, while V, J and clone size come from that table. The table lists 200,000 or so clones, just under 85% of them singletons. It was during active infection that Seattle patients were enrolled and then longitudinally followed. V gene TRBV11-2 combines with J gene TRBJ2-1, with a weak D call TRBD2 (5 bases). The sequence derives from a man aged 60 to 69 with COVID-19, enrolled during active disease. Sequenced: peripheral blood. CDR3 residues: CASSPDGVYNEQFF. The CDR3 nucleotides are TGTGCCAGCAGCCCCGACGGGGTCTACAATGAGCAGTTCTTC.